This T cell receptor (beta chain) was captured by sequencing in a study of human T cells and chemical hapten exposure. Study results and limitations: Patch test score rose with PT1 expanded TCR count, significant at thresholds 8, 16 and 32, not 4.

This clonotype has a count of ten or more. The target antigen is unknown. Time point noted: patch test 2, 6 weeks after DPC sensitization. Stated treatment: therapeutic diphenylcyclopropenone sensitization with weekly scalp DPC. Germline loops: CDR1 MNHEY, CDR2 SMNVEV (reference sequence). The CDR3 totals 14 residues. V dropped 9 bases and J dropped 5; count of bases not matched to a gene: 3. In TCRdb, the RACE reads were re-called with MiXCR into one record per CDR3 protein. This sample has some 100,000 distinct CDR3 sequences, with over 7.5% found just once. This clonotype was sampled from a woman aged 40 to 50 with alopecia areata. Some clones in this sample may be carry-over from other donors' samples. The sequencing here drew on whole blood, taken in connection with sensitization to the hapten diphenylcyclopropenone (DPC). The J gene is TRBJ2-2, the V gene TRBV27; 13 nucleotides agree with TRBD2. The CDR3 DNA sequence: TGTGCCAGACTAGCGGGAGGGGAAACCGGGGAGCTGTTTTTT. Protein sequence: CARLAGGETGELFF.